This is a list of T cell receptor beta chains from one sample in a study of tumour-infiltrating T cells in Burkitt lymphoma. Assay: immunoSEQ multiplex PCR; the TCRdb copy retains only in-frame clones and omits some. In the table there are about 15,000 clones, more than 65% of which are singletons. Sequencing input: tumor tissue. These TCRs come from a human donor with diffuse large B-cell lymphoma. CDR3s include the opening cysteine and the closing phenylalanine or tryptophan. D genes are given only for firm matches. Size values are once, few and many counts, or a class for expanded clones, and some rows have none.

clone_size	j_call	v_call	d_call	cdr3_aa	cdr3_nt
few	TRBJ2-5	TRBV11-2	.	CASSLGPKENQYF	TGTGCCAGCAGCTTAGGGCCGAAGGAGAACCAGTACTTC
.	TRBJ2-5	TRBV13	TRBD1	CASSLSLTGGSETQYF	TGTGCCAGCAGCCTCTCCTTGACAGGGGGCTCAGAGACCCAGTACTTC
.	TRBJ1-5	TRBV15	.	CATSREGGGRNQPQHF	TGTGCCACCAGCAGGGAGGGAGGCGGCCGGAATCAGCCCCAGCATTTT
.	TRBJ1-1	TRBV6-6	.	CASSPRGGEGTEAFF	TGTGCCAGCAGTCCTCGAGGGGGTGAGGGCACTGAAGCTTTCTTT
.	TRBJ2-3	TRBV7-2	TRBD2	CASSPGTSMDTQYF	TGTGCCAGCAGCCCCGGGACTAGCATGGATACGCAGTATTTT
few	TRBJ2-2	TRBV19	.	CASGWRGRTGELFF	TGTGCCAGTGGTTGGCGGGGACGGACCGGGGAGCTGTTTTTT
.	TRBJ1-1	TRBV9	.	CASSVEGNTEAFF	TGTGCCAGCAGCGTAGAGGGGAACACTGAAGCTTTCTTT
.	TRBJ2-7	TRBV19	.	CASSMRGGGPYEQYF	TGTGCCAGTAGTATGAGGGGCGGGGGCCCCTACGAGCAGTACTTC
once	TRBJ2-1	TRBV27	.	CASSLSQSSYNEQFF	TGTGCCAGCAGTTTAAGTCAGAGCTCCTACAATGAGCAGTTCTTC
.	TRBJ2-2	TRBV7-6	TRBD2	CASSPGGPVGELFF	TGTGCCAGCAGCCCGGGAGGGCCGGTCGGGGAGCTGTTTTTT
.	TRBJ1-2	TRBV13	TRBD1	CASSLGTGGAGGYTF	TGTGCCAGCAGCCTAGGGACAGGGGGCGCGGGTGGCTACACCTTC
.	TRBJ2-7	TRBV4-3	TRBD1	CASSQLETGSSYEQYF	TGCGCCAGCAGCCAGCTTGAGACAGGGAGCTCCTACGAGCAGTACTTC
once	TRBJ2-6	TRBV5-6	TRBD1	CASSFRTGVTSGANVLTF	TGTGCCAGCAGCTTCAGGACAGGGGTAACGTCTGGGGCCAACGTCCTGACTTTC
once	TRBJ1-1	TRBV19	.	CASSTSLMNTEAFF	TGTGCCAGTAGTACTTCCCTGATGAACACTGAAGCTTTCTTT
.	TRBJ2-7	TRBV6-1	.	CASMGRSTYEQYF	TGTGCCAGCATGGGACGGTCCACCTACGAGCAGTACTTC
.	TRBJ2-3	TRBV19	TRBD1	CASSQRTGSRADTQYF	TGTGCCAGTAGTCAGAGGACAGGGAGTAGGGCAGATACGCAGTATTTT
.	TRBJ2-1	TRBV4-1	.	CASSQASHNEQFF	TGCGCCAGCAGCCAAGCCTCCCACAATGAGCAGTTCTTC
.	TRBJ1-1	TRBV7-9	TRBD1	CASSPQTGRNTEAFF	TGTGCCAGCAGCCCCCAGACAGGGAGGAACACTGAAGCTTTCTTT
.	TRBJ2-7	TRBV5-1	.	CASSLVRGEQYF	TGCGCCAGCAGCCTGGTAAGAGGCGAGCAGTACTTC
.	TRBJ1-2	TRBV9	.	CASSVDGVFGDGYTF	TGTGCCAGCAGCGTAGATGGGGTTTTTGGGGATGGCTACACCTTC
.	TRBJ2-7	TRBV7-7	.	CASSRGQWGDEQYF	TGTGCTAGCAGCCGAGGACAGTGGGGGGACGAGCAGTACTTC
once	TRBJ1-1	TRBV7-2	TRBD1	CASSLGGQGKAFF	TGTGCCAGCAGCTTAGGCGGACAGGGAAAAGCTTTCTTT
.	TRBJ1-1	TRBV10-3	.	CAIRQGYDTEAFF	TGTGCCATCAGGCAGGGATATGACACTGAAGCTTTCTTT
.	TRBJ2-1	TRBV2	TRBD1	CASSQTGINEQFF	TGTGCCAGCAGTCAGACAGGGATCAATGAGCAGTTCTTC
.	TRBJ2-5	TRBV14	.	CASSQAASRETQYF	TGTGCCAGCAGCCAAGCCGCTAGCCGTGAGACCCAGTACTTC
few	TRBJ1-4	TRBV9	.	CASSTGLMTEKLFF	TGTGCCAGCAGCACGGGACTGATGACTGAAAAACTGTTTTTT
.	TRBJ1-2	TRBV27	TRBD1	CASSPRGGNNYGYTF	TGTGCCAGCAGTCCCCGAGGGGGCAATAACTATGGCTACACCTTC
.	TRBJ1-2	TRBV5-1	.	CASSLDRTTINYGYTF	TGCGCCAGCAGCTTGGACAGGACCACGATAAACTATGGCTACACCTTC
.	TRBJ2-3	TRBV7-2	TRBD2	CAAKESGRPVDTQYF	TGTGCCGCAAAAGAAAGCGGGAGGCCCGTAGATACGCAGTATTTT
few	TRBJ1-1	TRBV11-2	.	CASSPRVFENTEAFF	TGTGCCAGCAGCCCGAGGGTGTTCGAGAACACTGAAGCTTTCTTT
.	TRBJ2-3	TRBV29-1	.	CSVESGGISTDMQYF	TGCAGCGTTGAGAGTGGCGGGATTAGCACAGATATGCAGTATTTT
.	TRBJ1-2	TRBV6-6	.	CASSSEGRGGYTF	TGTGCCAGCAGTTCGGAAGGGAGGGGTGGCTACACCTTC
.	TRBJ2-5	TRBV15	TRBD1	CVTSDTGGEAETQYF	TGTGTCACCAGCGACACAGGGGGCGAGGCGGAGACCCAGTACTTC
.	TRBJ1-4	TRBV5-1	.	CASSLGAANEKLFF	TGCGCCAGCAGCTTGGGGGCGGCTAATGAAAAACTGTTTTTT
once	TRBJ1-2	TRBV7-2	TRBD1	CASSLDSQGARGYTF	TGTGCCAGCAGCTTAGATTCCCAGGGGGCGCGCGGCTACACCTTC
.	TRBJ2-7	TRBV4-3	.	CASSQDALNYEQYF	TGCGCCAGCAGCCAAGATGCCCTAAATTACGAGCAGTACTTC
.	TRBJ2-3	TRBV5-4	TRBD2	CASSRSGRTTDTQYF	TGTGCCAGCAGTCGGAGCGGGAGGACCACAGATACGCAGTATTTT
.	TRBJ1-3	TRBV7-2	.	CASSLGAGFGNTIYF	TGTGCCAGCAGCTTAGGAGCAGGGTTCGGAAACACCATATATTTT
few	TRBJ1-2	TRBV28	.	CASSSPETNIYGYTF	TGTGCCAGCAGTTCCCCCGAGACGAATATCTATGGCTACACCTTC
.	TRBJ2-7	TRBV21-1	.	CASSKGKQSTGYEQYF	TGTGCCAGCAGCAAAGGCAAACAGTCGACCGGGTACGAGCAGTACTTC
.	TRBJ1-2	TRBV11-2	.	CASSLDASAAGFGYTF	TGTGCCAGCAGCTTAGACGCGTCGGCCGCGGGGTTTGGCTACACCTTC
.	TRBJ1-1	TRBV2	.	CASSEDWNTEAFF	TGTGCCAGCAGTGAAGACTGGAACACTGAAGCTTTCTTT
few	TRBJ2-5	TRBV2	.	CASSEGGLGAETQYF	TGTGCCAGCAGTGAAGGGGGGCTAGGAGCGGAGACCCAGTACTTC
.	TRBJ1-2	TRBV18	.	CASSPLDSYGYTF	TGTGCCAGCTCACCACTCGACAGCTATGGCTACACCTTC
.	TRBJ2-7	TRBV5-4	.	CASSTGSYEQYF	TGTGCCAGCAGTACAGGCTCCTACGAGCAGTACTTC
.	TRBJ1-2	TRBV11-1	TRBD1	CASRDSYGYTF	TGTGCCAGTCGGGACAGTTATGGCTACACCTTC
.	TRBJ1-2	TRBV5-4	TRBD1	CASSPRQGANQGYTF	TGTGCCAGCAGCCCGAGACAGGGGGCGAATCAGGGTTACACCTTC